Below are 17 T cell receptor beta chains sequenced from a single sample in a study of blood T cell repertoires in COVID-19. This table comes from immunoSEQ multiplex PCR, and its TCRdb copy is limited to in-frame clones, with some not included. The sample holds 45,000 to 70,000 clones, 84% seen once. The sequencing sample was made of peripheral blood. Receptor source: a woman older than 75 with acute or convalescent COVID-19.

This clone was recorded only once. The genes are TRBV6-6 and TRBJ2-2; 8 positions agree with TRBD1. The CDR3 is 15 residues long. The V and J ends lost 7 bases and 6 bases, in that order; junction bases with no gene match: 10. CDR1 and CDR2 from the germline V gene are MNHNY and SVGAGI (reference sequence). CDR3 amino acids: CASTYRGKGSGELFF. The CDR3 DNA reads TGTGCCAGCACCTACAGGGGGAAGGGCTCCGGGGAGCTGTTTTTT.

The chain employs TRBV6-4 and TRBJ1-6, with D possibly TRBD1 on 6 matching bases. The germline V gene has CDR1 MRHNA and CDR2 SNTAGT. This CDR3 spans 16 amino acids. V dropped 5 bases and J dropped 5 bases, with 16 bases sitting between them. This CDR3 reads CASSLQGAGNNSPLHF. CDR3 sequence (DNA): TGTGCCAGCAGTCTACAGGGTGCCGGGAATAATTCACCCCTCCACTTT.

The CDR3 DNA reads as TGTGCCAGCAGCTCTTACGGGGGTCTTGAGCAGTTCTTC. It encodes CASSSYGGLEQFF. This chain uses TRBV11-2 with TRBJ2-1; tentative D call: TRBD2 (6 bases). Trimming shortened V by 4 bases and J by 9 bases, and 13 bases separated the two germline ends. Germline V lookup: CDR1 SGHAT, CDR2 FQNNGV. This CDR3 comprises 13 residues.

This chain joins TRBV9 and TRBJ2-2; D uncertain. Per germline, CDR1 SGDLS and CDR2 YYNGEE. Trimming left V 0 bases short and J 5 bases short, with 14 bases between. The length of the CDR3 is 16 residues. The DNA for the CDR3 is TGTGCCAGCAGCGTAGGAGTAAACGCCTATACCGGGGAGCTGTTTTTT. It yields the protein CASSVGVNAYTGELFF.

The gene calls are TRBV7-9 and TRBJ2-1; 10 nucleotides match TRBD2. The J segment lost 4 bases and the V segment lost 4 bases, leaving 4 bases of the junction unmatched. From germline, CDR1 is SEHNR and CDR2 FQNEAQ (reference sequence). This CDR3 is 15 amino acids long. The CDR3: CASSSVAGGYNEQFF. Written as DNA, the CDR3 is TGTGCCAGCAGCTCGGTAGCGGGGGGTTACAATGAGCAGTTCTTC.

The V gene is TRBV18, the J gene TRBJ1-1; no clear D. The V gene lost 1 base and the J gene lost 4 bases, with 7 bases spanning the gap. Germline lookup yields CDR1 KGHSH and CDR2 LQKENI. This CDR3 spans 13 amino acids. CDR3 sequence (DNA): TGTGCCAGCTCACCACAACCGGGCACTGAAGCTTTCTTT. Its translation: CASSPQPGTEAFF.

The chain has TRBV29-1 and TRBJ2-7; 8 nucleotides line up with TRBD1. CDR3 length: 13 residues. Losses at the gene ends were 7 bases for V and 0 bases for J; bases not matched to a gene: 5. Per germline, CDR1 SQVTM and CDR2 ANQGSEA. The CDR3 nucleotides are TGCAGCGCTAGGACAGGGTTCTCCTACGAGCAGTACTTC. Its protein product is CSARTGFSYEQYF.

The sample holds one count of this clone. V usage is TRBV12-3 or TRBV12-4 and J usage is TRBJ2-1; D remains ambiguous. V lost 6 bases and J 0 bases, leaving 6 bases between the germline ends. CDR3 length equals 13 residues. CDR3 sequence reads: CASSTGSYNEQFF. The DNA for the CDR3 is TGTGCCAGCAGCACTGGCTCCTACAATGAGCAGTTCTTC.

The CDR3 DNA reads TGTGCCAGCAGCCGTACGGAAGGGGTTAGTGGCTACACCTTC. This codes for CASSRTEGVSGYTF. The rearrangement uses TRBV11-1 and TRBJ1-2; D may be TRBD1 (5 bases). CDR1 is SGHAT, CDR2 FQDESV, per germline (reference sequence). Trimming stripped 5 bases from V and 7 bases from J, with 17 bases between. CDR3 size: 14 residues.

The chain couples TRBV30 to TRBJ1-4; 8 bases agree with TRBD1. Germline V CDR1 and CDR2: GTSNPN, SVGIG (reference sequence). The J segment lost 7 bases and the V segment lost 0 bases, leaving 7 bases of the junction unmatched. The CDR3 totals 15 residues. The CDR3 DNA sequence: TGTGCCTGGAGTGTGACCAGGGGGCGGGGTGAAAAACTGTTTTTT. Its protein is CAWSVTRGRGEKLFF.

This chain uses TRBV13 with TRBJ1-3; a possible D gene is TRBD1 (6 bases). The CDR3 has 13 amino acids. The germline gives CDR1 PRHDT, CDR2 FYEKMQ (reference sequence). Trimming pared 6 bases from V and 2 bases from J, leaving 8 bases between. The CDR3 spells CASRNRAGNTIYF. The CDR3 coding sequence is TGTGCCAGCAGGAACAGGGCTGGAAACACCATATATTTT.

The rearrangement uses TRBV5-4 and TRBJ2-5; 8 bases match TRBD2. Germline loops: CDR1 SGHNT, CDR2 YYREEE (reference sequence). The CDR3 covers 14 residues. With 5 bases clipped from V and 5 bases from J, the junction kept 8 bases outside the gene matches. The chain's CDR3 is CASRSGTSDETQYF. The CDR3 DNA is TGTGCCAGCAGATCCGGGACTAGTGATGAGACCCAGTACTTC.

This clone was seen once. V is TRBV6-5 and J is TRBJ2-2; D gene uncertain. The V gene's germline CDR1 is MNHEY and CDR2 SVGAGI. This CDR3 contains 11 residues. Trimming took 4 bases from V and 6 from J, leaving 3 bases between them. The CDR3 DNA reads TGTGCCAGCAGTTCCGCCGGGGAGCTGTTTTTT. Translating it yields CASSSAGELFF.

CDR3 protein: CATRVAGGQPQHF. CDR3 bases: TGTGCCACCCGAGTTGCAGGAGGTCAGCCCCAGCATTTT. The V gene is TRBV19, the J gene TRBJ1-5; D gene ambiguous. Trimming left V 10 bases short and J 6 bases short, with 16 bases between. There are 13 residues in the CDR3. Germline V gene sequence: CDR1 LNHDA, CDR2 SQIVND (reference sequence).

The gene calls are TRBV18 and TRBJ1-2; the D gene is possibly TRBD1 (5 bases). The CDR3 sequence is 13 residues long. Trimming took 1 base from V and 6 from J, leaving 9 bases between them. CDR1 KGHSH and CDR2 LQKENI come from the germline V gene. The CDR3 spells CASSPQGLDGYTF. The CDR3 bases are TGTGCCAGCTCACCACAGGGGTTAGATGGCTACACCTTC. Variable domain in full (rest from reference TRBV18 and TRBJ1-2): NAGVMQNPRHLVRRRGQEARLRCSPMKGHSHVYWYRQLPEEGLKFMVYLQKENIIDESGMPKERFSAEFPKEGPSILRIQQVVRGDSAAYFCASSPQGLDGYTFGSGTRLTVV.

This clone was found a few times. The rearrangement links TRBV27 to TRBJ1-1; D uncertain. This CDR3 has 18 amino acids. V was cut by 3 bases and J by 0 bases, with 20 bases left in between. Germline V gene lookup returns CDR1 MNHEY and CDR2 SMNVEV (reference sequence). The CDR3 spells CASSFKRGYQTMNTEAFF. The CDR3 nucleotides read TGTGCCAGCAGTTTTAAGCGCGGTTACCAGACCATGAACACTGAAGCTTTCTTT.

V usage is TRBV4-1 and J usage is TRBJ2-1; 12 bases map to TRBD2. The CDR3 spans 16 residues. V was pared by 4 bases and J by 4 bases, with 5 bases of the junction left unmatched. Germline-derived CDR1 and CDR2 are MGHRA and YSYEKL. The CDR3 DNA reads as TGCGCCAGCAGCCGGGGACTAGCGGGCTTATACAATGAGCAGTTCTTC. This gives the protein CASSRGLAGLYNEQFF.